This TCR beta chain was documented in a study of cytomegalovirus exposure and HLA in healthy donors. Germline V gene data show CDR1 as SGDLS and CDR2 as YYNGEE. The CDR3 extends over 13 amino acids. Germline trimming cut 0 bases from V and 8 bases from J; bases unmatched to any gene: 4. 60 Vbeta and 13 Jbeta primers were used in PCR. TCRdb's copy holds only in-frame clones and misses some; the assay was immunoSEQ multiplex PCR. Among some 96,000 clones, 50% to 80% were seen once, and the ten largest hold roughly 3.2%. Whole-study results and caveats: In vitro testing confirmed a few CMV-associated chains as specific for CMV antigens. The listing of 150 to 200 TCR beta chains classed them as cytomegalovirus-associated.

Points on this clone: Its antigen is not known.

The sample taken for sequencing was PBMCs. V usage is TRBV9 and J usage is TRBJ1-2; TRBD1 aligns across 7 bases. The TCR originated in a man in his sixties in good health and CMV-seronegative. The CDR3 DNA reads TGTGCCAGCAGCGTAGTAGGGGGCTGGGGCTACACCTTC. This translates into CASSVVGGWGYTF.